This TCR beta chain was documented in a study of OX40 agonist ivuxolimab in advanced cancers. Whole-study context: A diagnosis of hepatocellular carcinoma, melanoma, renal cell or head and neck cancer was present in dose-escalation patients. Findings and caveats of the study: Averaging showed that CD8+ T cells had more expanded clones than CD4+ did.

The germline V and J ends were trimmed by 5 bases and 8 bases, with 15 bases remaining between them. The CDR3 extends over 13 amino acids. Germline CDR1 and CDR2: PRHDT and FYEKMQ (reference sequence). Libraries were prepared by immunoSEQ multiplex PCR; TCRdb keeps only in-frame clonotypes and omits some of them. Among tens of thousands of clones listed, around 90% were seen once. About this clone: What it recognizes is unknown.

The starting material was CD4+ or CD8+ T cells sorted from blood, obtained in a trial of the OX40 agonist ivuxolimab. This TCR came from an adult with an advanced solid tumor such as melanoma, head and neck, liver or kidney cancer. The chain recombines TRBV13 with TRBJ1-1; no firm D call. The CDR3 DNA sequence: TGTGCCAGCAGCCCCGGGTGGGTGCCCGAAGCTTTCTTT. Translation: CASSPGWVPEAFF.